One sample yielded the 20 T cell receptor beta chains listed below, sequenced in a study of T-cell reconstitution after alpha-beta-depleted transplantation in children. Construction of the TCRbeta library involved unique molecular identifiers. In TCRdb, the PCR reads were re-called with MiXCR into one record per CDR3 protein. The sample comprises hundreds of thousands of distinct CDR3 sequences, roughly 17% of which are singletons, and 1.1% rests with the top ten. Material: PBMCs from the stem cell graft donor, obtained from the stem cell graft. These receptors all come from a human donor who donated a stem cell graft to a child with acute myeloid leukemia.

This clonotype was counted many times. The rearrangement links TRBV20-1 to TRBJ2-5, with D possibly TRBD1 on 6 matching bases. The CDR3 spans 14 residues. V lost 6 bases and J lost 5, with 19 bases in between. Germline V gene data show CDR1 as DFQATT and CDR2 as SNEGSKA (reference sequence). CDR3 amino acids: CSAKGPGVRETQYF. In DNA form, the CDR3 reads TGCAGTGCCAAAGGCCCAGGGGTCCGGGAGACCCAGTACTTC.

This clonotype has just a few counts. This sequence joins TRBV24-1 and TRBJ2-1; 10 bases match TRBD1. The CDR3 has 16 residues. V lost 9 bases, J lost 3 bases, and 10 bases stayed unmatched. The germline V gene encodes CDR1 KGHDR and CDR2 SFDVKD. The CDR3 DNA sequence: TGTGCCACCTCCGTTGCCGGACAGGGGGGCTACAATGAGCAGTTCTTC. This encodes CATSVAGQGGYNEQFF.

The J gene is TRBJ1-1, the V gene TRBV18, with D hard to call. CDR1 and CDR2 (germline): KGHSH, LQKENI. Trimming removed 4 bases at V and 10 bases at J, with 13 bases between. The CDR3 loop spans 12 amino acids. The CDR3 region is CASSHPHEGAFF. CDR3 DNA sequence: TGTGCCAGCTCACACCCACACGAGGGAGCTTTCTTT.

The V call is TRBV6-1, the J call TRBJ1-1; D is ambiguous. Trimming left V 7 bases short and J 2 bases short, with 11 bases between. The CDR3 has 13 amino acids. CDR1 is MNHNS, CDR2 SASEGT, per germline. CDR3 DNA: TGTGCCAGCACAGCCAGAATTAACACTGAAGCTTTCTTT. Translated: CASTARINTEAFF.

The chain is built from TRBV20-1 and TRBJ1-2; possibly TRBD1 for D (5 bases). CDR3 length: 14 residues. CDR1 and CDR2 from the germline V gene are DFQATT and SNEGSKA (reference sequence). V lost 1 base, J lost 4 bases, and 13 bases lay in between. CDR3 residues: CSARGGTPPYGYTF. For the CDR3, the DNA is TGCAGTGCTAGAGGGGGGACCCCGCCCTATGGCTACACCTTC.

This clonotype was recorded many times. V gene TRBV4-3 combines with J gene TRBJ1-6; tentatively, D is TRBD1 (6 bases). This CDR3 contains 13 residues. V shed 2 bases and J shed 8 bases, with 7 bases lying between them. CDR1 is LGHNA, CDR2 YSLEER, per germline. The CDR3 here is CASSQRGDSPLHF. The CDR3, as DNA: TGCGCCAGCAGCCAAAGGGGGGATTCACCCCTCCACTTT.

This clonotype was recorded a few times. CDR3 sequence reads: CASSRRFFESSSYNSPLHF. For the CDR3, the DNA is TGCGCCAGCAGCCGGCGCTTTTTTGAGTCAAGCTCCTATAATTCACCCCTCCACTTT. This chain uses TRBV4-3 with TRBJ1-6; D gene uncertain. V lost 4 bases to trimming and J lost 0 bases, with 19 bases between them. The germline V gene encodes CDR1 LGHNA and CDR2 YSLEER. There are 19 residues in the CDR3.

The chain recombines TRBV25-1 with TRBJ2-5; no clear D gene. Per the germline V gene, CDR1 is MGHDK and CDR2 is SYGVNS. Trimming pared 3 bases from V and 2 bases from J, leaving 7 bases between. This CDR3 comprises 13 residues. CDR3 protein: CASSDPPQETQYF. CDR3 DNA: TGTGCCAGCAGTGATCCTCCACAAGAGACCCAGTACTTC.

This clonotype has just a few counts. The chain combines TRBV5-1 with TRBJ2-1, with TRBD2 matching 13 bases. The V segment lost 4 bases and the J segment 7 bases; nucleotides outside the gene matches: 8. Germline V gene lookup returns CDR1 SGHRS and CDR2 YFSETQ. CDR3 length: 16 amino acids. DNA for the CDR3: TGCGCCAGCAGCCTCTGGACTAGCGGGGGCCCTAATGAGCAGTTCTTC. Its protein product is CASSLWTSGGPNEQFF.

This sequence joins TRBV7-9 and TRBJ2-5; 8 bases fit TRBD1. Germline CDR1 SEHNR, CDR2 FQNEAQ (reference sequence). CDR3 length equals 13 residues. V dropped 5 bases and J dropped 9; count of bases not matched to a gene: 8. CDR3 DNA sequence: TGTGCCAGCAGCCCAGGACAGGGAAGGCCCCAGTACTTC. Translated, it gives CASSPGQGRPQYF.

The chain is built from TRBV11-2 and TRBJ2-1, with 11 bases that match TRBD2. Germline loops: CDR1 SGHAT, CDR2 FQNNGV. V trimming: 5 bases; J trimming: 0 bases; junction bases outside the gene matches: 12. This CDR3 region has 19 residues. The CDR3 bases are TGTGCCAGCAGCCTTCGGACTAGCGGGCGAATCAGCTCCTACAATGAGCAGTTCTTC. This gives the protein CASSLRTSGRISSYNEQFF.

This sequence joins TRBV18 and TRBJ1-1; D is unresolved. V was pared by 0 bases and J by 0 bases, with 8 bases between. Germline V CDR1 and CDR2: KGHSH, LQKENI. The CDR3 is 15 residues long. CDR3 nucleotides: TGTGCCAGCTCACCACCGTGGGCCCTGAACACTGAAGCTTTCTTT. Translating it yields CASSPPWALNTEAFF.

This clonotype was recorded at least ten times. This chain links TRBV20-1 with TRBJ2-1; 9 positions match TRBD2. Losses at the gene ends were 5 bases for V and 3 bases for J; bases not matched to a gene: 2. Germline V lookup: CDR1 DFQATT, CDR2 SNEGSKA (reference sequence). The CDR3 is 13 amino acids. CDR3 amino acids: CSAWTSDYNEQFF. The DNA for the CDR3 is TGCAGTGCTTGGACTAGCGACTACAATGAGCAGTTCTTC.

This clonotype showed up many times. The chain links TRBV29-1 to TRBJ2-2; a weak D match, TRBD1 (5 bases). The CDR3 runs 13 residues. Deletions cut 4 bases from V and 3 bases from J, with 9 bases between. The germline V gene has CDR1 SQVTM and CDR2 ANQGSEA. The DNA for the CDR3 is TGCAGCGTTGCGGACACGGACACCGGGGAGCTGTTTTTT. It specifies CSVADTDTGELFF.

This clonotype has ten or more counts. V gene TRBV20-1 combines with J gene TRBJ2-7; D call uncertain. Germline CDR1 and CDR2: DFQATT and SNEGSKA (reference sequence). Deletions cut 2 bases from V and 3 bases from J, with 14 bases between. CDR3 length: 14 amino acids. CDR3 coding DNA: TGCAGTGCTAGACGTGGGCCTAGGATCTACGAGCAGTACTTC. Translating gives CSARRGPRIYEQYF.

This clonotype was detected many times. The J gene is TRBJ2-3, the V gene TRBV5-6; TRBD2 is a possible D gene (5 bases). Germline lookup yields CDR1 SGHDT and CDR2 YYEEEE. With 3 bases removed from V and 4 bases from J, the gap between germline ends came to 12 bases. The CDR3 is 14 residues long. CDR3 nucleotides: TGTGCCAGCAGCTCTCTGGCGGGTGCAGATACGCAGTATTTT. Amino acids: CASSSLAGADTQYF.

The DNA for the CDR3 is TGTGCCATCAGTGAGTCGACAGGGGGGGAGACCCAGTACTTC. Translation gives CAISESTGGETQYF. V is TRBV10-3 and J is TRBJ2-5, with 9 positions matching TRBD1. V trimming: 0 bases; J trimming: 5 bases; junction bases outside the gene matches: 1. Germline CDR1 and CDR2: ENHRY and SYGVKD. This CDR3 contains 14 residues.

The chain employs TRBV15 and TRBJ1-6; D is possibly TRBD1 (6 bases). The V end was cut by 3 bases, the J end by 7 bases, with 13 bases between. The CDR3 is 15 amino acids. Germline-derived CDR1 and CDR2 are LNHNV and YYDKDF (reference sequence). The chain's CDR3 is CATSSKGGGNSPLHF. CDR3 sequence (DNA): TGTGCCACCAGCAGTAAGGGGGGAGGGAATTCACCCCTCCACTTT.

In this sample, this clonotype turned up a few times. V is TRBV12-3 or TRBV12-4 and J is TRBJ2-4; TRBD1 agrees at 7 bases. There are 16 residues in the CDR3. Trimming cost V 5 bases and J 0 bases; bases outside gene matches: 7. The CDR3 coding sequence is TGTGCCAGCAGTCGGGACAGCCAAATAGCCAAAAACATTCAGTACTTC. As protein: CASSRDSQIAKNIQYF.

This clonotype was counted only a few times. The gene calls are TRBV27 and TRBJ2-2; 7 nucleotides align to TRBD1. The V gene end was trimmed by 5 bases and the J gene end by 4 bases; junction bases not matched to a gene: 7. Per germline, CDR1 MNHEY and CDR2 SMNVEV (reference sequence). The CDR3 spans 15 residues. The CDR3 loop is CASSPETGSTGELFF. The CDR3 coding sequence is TGTGCCAGCAGTCCCGAGACAGGGAGCACCGGGGAGCTGTTTTTT.